This note documents a single T cell receptor (beta chain) sequence. The antigen remains undetermined. Incorporated into the TCR beta cDNA libraries were unique molecular identifiers, which served to reduce PCR and sequencing biases. The source material, 1 to 10 million T cells, gave rise to about 500,000 cDNA molecules. A single record per CDR3 protein comes from TCRdb applying MiXCR to the PCR reads. The sample has 400,000 to 500,000 distinct CDR3 sequences; over 30% are singletons. This entry is derived from a study of post-analysis software for immune sequencing data. Across the study: Included among the disease courses, which were recorded for the cohort, were relapsing-remitting, secondary progressive and progressive-relapsing multiple sclerosis.

Germline V CDR1 and CDR2: LGHNA, YSLEER. This CDR3 is 15 amino acids long. V dropped 6 bases and J dropped 4; count of bases not matched to a gene: 8. Study-wide results and limits: By F measure, samples from a shared preparation batch strongly co-clustered. People with multiple sclerosis had a significantly lower normalized Chao1 diversity than controls did. In patients, five or six TRBV segments were more frequent than in controls, with TRBV5-6, TRBV5-1 and TRBV20-1 among them.

The genes are TRBV4-3 and TRBJ2-3; 9 bases match TRBD2. This TCR came from a girl aged 2-10 years with multiple sclerosis. Input material: blood. The CDR3, as DNA: TGCGCCAGCAGTCAATTAGCGGGAGCTCCAGATACGCAGTATTTT. This encodes CASSQLAGAPDTQYF.